What follows are 5 T cell receptor beta chains derived from one specimen sequenced in a study of cytomegalovirus exposure and HLA in healthy donors. The PCR ran on 60 Vbeta and 13 Jbeta primers. Some clones are missing from TCRdb's copy, which holds only in-frame ones; the method was immunoSEQ multiplex PCR. Here the sample spans nearly 200,000 clones, roughly 77% being singletons. Sequenced input: PBMCs. The receptors were gathered from a male donor in good health and CMV-seropositive.

The CDR3 bases are TGTGCCAGCAGTTACCCCTCGGAGGAATCGGGAGATACGCAGTATTTT. Protein: CASSYPSEESGDTQYF. The J gene is TRBJ2-3, the V gene TRBV6-6, with a tentative D call TRBD2 (5 bases). This CDR3 comprises 16 residues. V dropped 2 bases and J dropped 5 bases, with 17 bases sitting between them. The germline V gene has CDR1 MNHNY and CDR2 SVGAGI (reference sequence).

This clone was found a few times. The V gene is TRBV18, the J gene TRBJ2-5; tentative D call: TRBD2 (6 bases). The J call could be wrong; TRBJ2-7 is a better fit for the DNA end. This CDR3 spans 14 amino acids. Germline CDR1 is KGHSH and CDR2 is LQKENI. In nucleotides, the CDR3 is TGTGCCACCCTGGGCGTCGGGGGAGAGGGCGAGCAGTACTTC. It specifies CATLGVGGEGEQYF.

The V and J genes are TRBV4-3 and TRBJ1-4; 7 bases align to TRBD1. Losses at the gene ends were 4 bases for V and 7 bases for J; bases not matched to a gene: 12. This CDR3 is 16 amino acids long. The germline V gene encodes CDR1 LGHNA and CDR2 YSLEER. The CDR3 coding sequence is TGCGCCAGCAGCCGGACCTATGAGGGGGCGGTTGAAAAACTGTTTTTT. It encodes CASSRTYEGAVEKLFF.

The chain uses TRBV5-5 and TRBJ1-2; TRBD1 agrees at 9 bases. Germline-derived CDR1 and CDR2 are SGHKS and YYEKEE (reference sequence). CDR3 size: 14 residues. Trimming cost V 5 bases and J 3 bases; bases outside gene matches: 5. The CDR3 DNA follows: TGTGCCAGCAGGTTAGACAGGGGGGACTATGGCTACACCTTC. It translates to CASRLDRGDYGYTF.

The J gene is TRBJ2-1, the V gene TRBV4-1, with 10 positions matching TRBD2. Germline CDR1 and CDR2: MGHRA and YSYEKL. Trimming at V came to 0 bases and at J to 5 bases, leaving 7 bases not matched to a gene. The CDR3 length is 17 residues. For the CDR3, the DNA is TGCGCCAGCAGCCAAGATCCGAGCGGGGGGGCCGACAATGAGCAGTTCTTC. Translating gives CASSQDPSGGADNEQFF.